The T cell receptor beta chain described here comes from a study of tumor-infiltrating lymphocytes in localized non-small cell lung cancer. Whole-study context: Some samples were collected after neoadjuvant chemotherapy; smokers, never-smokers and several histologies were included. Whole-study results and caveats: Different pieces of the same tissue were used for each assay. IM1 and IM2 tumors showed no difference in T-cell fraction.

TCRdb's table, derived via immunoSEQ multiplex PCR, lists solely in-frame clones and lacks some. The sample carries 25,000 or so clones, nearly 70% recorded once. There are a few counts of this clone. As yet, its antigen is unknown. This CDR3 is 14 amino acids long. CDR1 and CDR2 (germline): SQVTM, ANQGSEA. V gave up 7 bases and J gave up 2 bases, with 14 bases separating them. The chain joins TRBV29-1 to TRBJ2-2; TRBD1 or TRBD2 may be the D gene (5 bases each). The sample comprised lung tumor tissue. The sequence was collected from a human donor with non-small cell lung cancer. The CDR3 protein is CSAQGGGNTGELFF. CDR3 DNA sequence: TGCAGCGCCCAGGGTGGGGGAAACACCGGGGAGCTGTTTTTT.